This T cell receptor beta chain was found in a study of blood T cell repertoires in COVID-19. In the study overall: Samples representing acute and convalescent COVID-19 were sourced from the United States, Italy and Spain. T cells, B-cell-depleted T cells, or PBMCs supplied cDNA or gDNA.

Original processing methods: Researchers report that nucleated cell counts were estimated from reference gene primer amplification. Generated by immunoSEQ multiplex PCR, the TCRdb table keeps only in-frame clones and is missing some. V, J and clone size were drawn from that table, and D and trimming were deduced from the DNA. The table shows 80,000 or so clones, with roughly 86% occurring only once. The CDR3 consists of 16 residues. The V and J ends lost 3 bases and 0 bases respectively, with 12 bases between them. Germline lookup yields CDR1 LNHDA and CDR2 SQIVND (reference sequence). Sample: peripheral blood. This receptor was taken from a woman aged 55-69 years with acute or convalescent COVID-19. The chain carries TRBV19 and TRBJ1-5; D remains ambiguous. The CDR3 loop reads CASSILGFDSNQPQHF. In nucleotides, the CDR3 is TGTGCCAGTAGTATTTTGGGCTTCGATAGCAATCAGCCCCAGCATTTT.